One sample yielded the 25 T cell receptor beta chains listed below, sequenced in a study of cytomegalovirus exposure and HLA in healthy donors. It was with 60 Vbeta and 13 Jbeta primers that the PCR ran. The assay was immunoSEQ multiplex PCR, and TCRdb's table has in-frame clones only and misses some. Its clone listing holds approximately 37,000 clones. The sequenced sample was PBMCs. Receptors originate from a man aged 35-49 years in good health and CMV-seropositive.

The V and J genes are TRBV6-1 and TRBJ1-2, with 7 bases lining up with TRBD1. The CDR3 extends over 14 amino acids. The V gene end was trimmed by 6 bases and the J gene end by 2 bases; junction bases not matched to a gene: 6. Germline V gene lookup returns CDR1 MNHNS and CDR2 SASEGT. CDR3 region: CASRATGVNYGYTF. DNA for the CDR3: TGTGCCAGCAGGGCTACAGGGGTCAACTATGGCTACACCTTC.

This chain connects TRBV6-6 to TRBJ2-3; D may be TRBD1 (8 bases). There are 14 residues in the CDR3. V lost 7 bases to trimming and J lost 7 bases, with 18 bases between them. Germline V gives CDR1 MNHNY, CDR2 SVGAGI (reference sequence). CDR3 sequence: CASTNRGEGHTQYF. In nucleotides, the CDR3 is TGTGCCAGCACCAACAGGGGGGAGGGCCATACGCAGTATTTT.

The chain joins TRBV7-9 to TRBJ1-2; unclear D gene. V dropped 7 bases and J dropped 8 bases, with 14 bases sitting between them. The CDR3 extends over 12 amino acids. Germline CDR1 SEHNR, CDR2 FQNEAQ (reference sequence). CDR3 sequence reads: CASITAGIGYTF. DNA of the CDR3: TGTGCCAGCATCACGGCGGGGATAGGCTACACCTTC. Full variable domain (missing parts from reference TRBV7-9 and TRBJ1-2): DTGVSQNPRHKITKRGQNVTFRCDPISEHNRLYWYRQTLGQGPEFLTYFQNEAQLEKSRLLSDRFSAERPKGSFSTLEIQRTEQGDSAMYLCASITAGIGYTFGSGTRLTVV.

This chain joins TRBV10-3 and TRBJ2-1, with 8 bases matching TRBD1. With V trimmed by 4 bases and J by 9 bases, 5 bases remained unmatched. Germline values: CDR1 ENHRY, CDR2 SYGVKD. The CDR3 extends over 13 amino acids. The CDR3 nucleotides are TGTGCCATCAGTGGGACAGGGACCAGTGAGCAGTTCTTC. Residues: CAISGTGTSEQFF.

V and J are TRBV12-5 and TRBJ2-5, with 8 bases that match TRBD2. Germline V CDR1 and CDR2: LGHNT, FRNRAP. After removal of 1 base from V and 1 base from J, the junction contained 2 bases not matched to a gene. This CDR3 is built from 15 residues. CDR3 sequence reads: CASGLAGTSQETQYF. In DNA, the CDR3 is TGTGCTAGTGGTTTGGCCGGGACTAGCCAAGAGACCCAGTACTTC.

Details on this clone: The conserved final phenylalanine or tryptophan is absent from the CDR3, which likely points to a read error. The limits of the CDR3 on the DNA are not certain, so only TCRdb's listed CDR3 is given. CDR3 protein: CASRFGTPDPNL. The chain has TRBV28 and TRBJ1-1; the D segment call TRBD1 is taken from the table without a DNA check. The CDR3 is 12 residues long, ends included. Per the germline V gene, CDR1 is MDHEN and CDR2 is SYDVKM.

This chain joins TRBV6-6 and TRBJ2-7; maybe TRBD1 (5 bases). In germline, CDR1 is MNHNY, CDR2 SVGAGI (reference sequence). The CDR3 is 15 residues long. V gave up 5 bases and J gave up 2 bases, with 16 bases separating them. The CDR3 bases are TGTGCCAGCAGTCCCTCCGCAGGGTCCGCCTACGAGCAGTACTTC. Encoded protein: CASSPSAGSAYEQYF.

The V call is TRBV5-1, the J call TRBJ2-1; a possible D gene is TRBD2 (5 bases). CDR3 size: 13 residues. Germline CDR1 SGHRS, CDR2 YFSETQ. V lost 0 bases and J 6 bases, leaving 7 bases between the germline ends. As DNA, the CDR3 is TGCGCCAGCAGCTTGGCGGGGAGCAATGAGCAGTTCTTC. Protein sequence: CASSLAGSNEQFF.

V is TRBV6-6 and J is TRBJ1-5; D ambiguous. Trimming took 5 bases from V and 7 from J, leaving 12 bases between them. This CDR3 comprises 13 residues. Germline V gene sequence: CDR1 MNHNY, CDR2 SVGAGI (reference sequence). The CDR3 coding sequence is TGTGCCAGCAGTCGTGATATGAGACAGCCCCAGCATTTT. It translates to CASSRDMRQPQHF.

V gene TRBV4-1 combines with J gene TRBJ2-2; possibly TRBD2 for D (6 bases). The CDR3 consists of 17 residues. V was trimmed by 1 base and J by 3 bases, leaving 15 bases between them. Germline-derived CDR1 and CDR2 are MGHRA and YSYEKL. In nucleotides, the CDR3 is TGCGCCAGCAGCCAAGCGCGCGGGATCAGCGACACCGGGGAGCTGTTTTTT. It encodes CASSQARGISDTGELFF.

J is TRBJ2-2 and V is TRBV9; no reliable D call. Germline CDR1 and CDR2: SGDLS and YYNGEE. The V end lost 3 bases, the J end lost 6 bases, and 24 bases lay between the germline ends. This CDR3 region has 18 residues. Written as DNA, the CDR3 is TGTGCCAGCAGCGCCTTCGCTGATTCGAGGCCCGGCCCCGGGGAGCTGTTTTTT. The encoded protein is CASSAFADSRPGPGELFF.

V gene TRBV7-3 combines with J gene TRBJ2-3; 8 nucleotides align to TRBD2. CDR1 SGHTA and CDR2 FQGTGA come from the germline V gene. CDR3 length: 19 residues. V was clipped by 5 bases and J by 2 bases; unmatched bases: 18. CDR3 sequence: CASSRTGGWLAGPTDTQYF. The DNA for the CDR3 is TGTGCCAGCAGCAGAACGGGGGGGTGGCTAGCGGGTCCCACAGATACGCAGTATTTT.

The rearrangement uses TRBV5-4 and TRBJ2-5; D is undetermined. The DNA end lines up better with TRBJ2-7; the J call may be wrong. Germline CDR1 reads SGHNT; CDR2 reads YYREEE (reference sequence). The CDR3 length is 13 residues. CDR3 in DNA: TGTGCCAGCAGCTTTACCACAAACTACGAGCAGTACTTC. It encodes CASSFTTNYEQYF.

In DNA, the CDR3 is TGTGCCTGGAGTGGGGAGGGGCGGAGGTACTACAATGAGCAGTTCTTC. Its translation: CAWSGEGRRYYNEQFF. The chain combines TRBV30 with TRBJ2-1; 7 bases are shared with TRBD2. CDR3 size: 16 residues. Trimming at V came to 1 base and at J to 3 bases, leaving 9 bases not matched to a gene. Looked up from germline, CDR1 is GTSNPN and CDR2 is SVGIG (reference sequence).

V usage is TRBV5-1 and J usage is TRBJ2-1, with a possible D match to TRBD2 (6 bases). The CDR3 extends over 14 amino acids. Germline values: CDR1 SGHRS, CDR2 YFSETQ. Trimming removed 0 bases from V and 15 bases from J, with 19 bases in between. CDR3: CASSLAGGLQDLFF. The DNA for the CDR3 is TGCGCCAGCAGCTTGGCTGGGGGACTTCAGGATCTGTTCTTC.

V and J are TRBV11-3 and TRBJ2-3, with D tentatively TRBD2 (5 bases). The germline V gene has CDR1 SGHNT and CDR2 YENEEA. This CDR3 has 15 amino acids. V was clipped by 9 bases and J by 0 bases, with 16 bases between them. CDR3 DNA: TGTGCCAGTCGGGCTAGGAGGCTTAGCACAGATACGCAGTATTTT. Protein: CASRARRLSTDTQYF.

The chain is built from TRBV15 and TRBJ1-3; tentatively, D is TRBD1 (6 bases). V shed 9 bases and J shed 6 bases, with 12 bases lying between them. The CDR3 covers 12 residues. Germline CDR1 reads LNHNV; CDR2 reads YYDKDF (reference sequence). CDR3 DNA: TGTGCCACGTCCCGGGACACAAACACCATATATTTT. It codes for CATSRDTNTIYF. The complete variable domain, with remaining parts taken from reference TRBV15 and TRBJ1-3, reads DAMVIQNPRYQVTQFGKPVTLSCSQTLNHNVMYWYQQKSSQAPKLLFHYYDKDFNNEADTPDNFQSRRPNTSFCFLDIRSPGLGDTAMYLCATSRDTNTIYFGEGSWLTVV.

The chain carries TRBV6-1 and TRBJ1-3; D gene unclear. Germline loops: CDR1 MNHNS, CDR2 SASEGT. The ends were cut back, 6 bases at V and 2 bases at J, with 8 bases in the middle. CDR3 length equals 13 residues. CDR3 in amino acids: CASRRPPGNTIYF. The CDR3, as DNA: TGTGCCAGCAGGCGGCCCCCTGGAAACACCATATATTTT.

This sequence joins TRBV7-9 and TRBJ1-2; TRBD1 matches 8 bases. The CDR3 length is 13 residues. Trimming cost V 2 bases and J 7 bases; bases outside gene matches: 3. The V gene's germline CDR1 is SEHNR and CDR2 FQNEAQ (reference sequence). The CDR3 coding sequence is TGTGCCAGCAGCTTACAGGGGGCGGTTGGCTACACCTTC. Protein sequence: CASSLQGAVGYTF. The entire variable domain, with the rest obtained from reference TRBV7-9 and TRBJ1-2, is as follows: DTGVSQNPRHKITKRGQNVTFRCDPISEHNRLYWYRQTLGQGPEFLTYFQNEAQLEKSRLLSDRFSAERPKGSFSTLEIQRTEQGDSAMYLCASSLQGAVGYTFGSGTRLTVV.

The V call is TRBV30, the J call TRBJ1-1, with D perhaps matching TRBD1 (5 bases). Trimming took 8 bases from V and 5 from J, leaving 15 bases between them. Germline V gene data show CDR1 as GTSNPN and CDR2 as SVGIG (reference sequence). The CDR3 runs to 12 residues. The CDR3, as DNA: TGTGCCGGAATGCAGGGTTTGACTGAAGCTTTCTTT. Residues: CAGMQGLTEAFF.

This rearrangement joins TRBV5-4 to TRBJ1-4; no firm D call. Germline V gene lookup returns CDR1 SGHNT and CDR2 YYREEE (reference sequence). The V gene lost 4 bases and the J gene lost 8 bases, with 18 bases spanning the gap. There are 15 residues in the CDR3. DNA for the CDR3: TGTGCCAGCAGCGCGGCGGGCCAGTGGTCCGAAAAACTGTTTTTT. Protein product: CASSAAGQWSEKLFF.

The CDR3 region has the DNA TGTGCCAGCAGCGCCCATGCAGGGGGGCGCGACACCGGGGAGCTGTTTTTT. It is translated as CASSAHAGGRDTGELFF. The genes are TRBV9 and TRBJ2-2; possibly TRBD1 for D (7 bases). This CDR3 is 17 amino acids long. With 3 bases removed from V and 3 bases from J, the gap between germline ends came to 18 bases. Germline-derived CDR1 and CDR2 are SGDLS and YYNGEE.

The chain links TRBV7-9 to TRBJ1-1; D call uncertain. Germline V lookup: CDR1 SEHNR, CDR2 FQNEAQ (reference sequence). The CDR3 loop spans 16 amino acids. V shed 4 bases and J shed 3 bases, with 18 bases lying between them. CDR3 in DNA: TGTGCCAGCAGCTGGGGAGCCGTGGGTTCGTACACTGAAGCTTTCTTT. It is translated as CASSWGAVGSYTEAFF.

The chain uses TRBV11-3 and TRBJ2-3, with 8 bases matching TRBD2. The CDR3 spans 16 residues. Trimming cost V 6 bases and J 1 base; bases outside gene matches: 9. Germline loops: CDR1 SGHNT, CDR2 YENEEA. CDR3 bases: TGTGCCAGCAGTACAGTAGCGGGGCTAGGCACAGATACGCAGTATTTT. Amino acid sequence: CASSTVAGLGTDTQYF.

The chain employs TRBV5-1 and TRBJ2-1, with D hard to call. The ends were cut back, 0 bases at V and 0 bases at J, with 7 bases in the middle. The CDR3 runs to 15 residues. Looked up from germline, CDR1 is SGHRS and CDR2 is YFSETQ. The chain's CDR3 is CASSLAGNSYNEQFF. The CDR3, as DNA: TGCGCCAGCAGCTTGGCAGGAAACTCCTACAATGAGCAGTTCTTC.